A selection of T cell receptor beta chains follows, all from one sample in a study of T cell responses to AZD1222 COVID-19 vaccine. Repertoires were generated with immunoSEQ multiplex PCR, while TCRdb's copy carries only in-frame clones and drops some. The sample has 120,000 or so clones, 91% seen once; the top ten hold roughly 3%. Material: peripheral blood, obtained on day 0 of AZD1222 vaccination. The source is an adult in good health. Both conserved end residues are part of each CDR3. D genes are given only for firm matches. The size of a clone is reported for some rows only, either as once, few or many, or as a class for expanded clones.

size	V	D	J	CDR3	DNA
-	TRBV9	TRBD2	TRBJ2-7	CASSATPGLEYEQYF	TGTGCCAGCAGCGCCACCCCGGGACTAGAATACGAGCAGTACTTC
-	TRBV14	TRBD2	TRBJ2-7	CASSWNPGTSAYEQYF	TGTGCCAGCAGCTGGAATCCCGGGACTAGCGCCTACGAGCAGTACTTC
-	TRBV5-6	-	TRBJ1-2	CASSPPRAGYGYTF	TGTGCCAGCAGCCCGCCGCGGGCCGGCTATGGCTACACCTTC
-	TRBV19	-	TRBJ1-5	CASGTGLNQPQHF	TGTGCCAGCGGGACCGGATTAAATCAGCCCCAGCATTTT
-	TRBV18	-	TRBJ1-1	CASSPQSEEAFF	TGTGCCAGCTCACCACAGTCCGAGGAAGCTTTCTTT
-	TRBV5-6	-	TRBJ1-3	CASSLARTTGNTIYF	TGTGCCAGCAGCTTGGCCAGGACCACTGGAAACACCATATATTTT
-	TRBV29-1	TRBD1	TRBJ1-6	CSVKEGAESPLHF	TGCAGCGTTAAAGAGGGGGCAGAATCACCCCTCCACTTT
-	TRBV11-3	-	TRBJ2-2	CASSLGGVETGELFF	TGTGCCAGCAGCTTAGGAGGGGTTGAAACCGGGGAGCTGTTTTTT
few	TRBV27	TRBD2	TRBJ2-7	CASSLSQREGPNLYEQYF	TGTGCCAGCAGTTTATCTCAGCGGGAGGGCCCCAATCTCTACGAGCAGTACTTC
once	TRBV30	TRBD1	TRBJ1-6	CAWGMTGGIRSPLHF	TGTGCCTGGGGGATGACAGGGGGCATTCGGTCACCCCTCCACTTT